This T cell receptor beta chain was recovered during a study of identical twins (dated by TCRdb to about 2016). Broadly, across the study: TCR alpha and beta repertoires from monozygotic twins, unrelated adults of various ages and cord blood were deep-sequenced to test whether fetal clonotypes persist. Replicate twin experiments were performed at different times using different library preparation protocols to rule out contamination. Paper-wide results and their limitations: Zero-insertion analyses could be partly confounded by invariant T cells such as MAIT and iNKT, although diverse VJ usage argued against such confounding for most clonotypes. Excess twin sharing in beta out-of-frame sequences was weaker because fewer shared sequences lowered the signal-to-noise ratio. Conclusions relied on cross-sectional statistical analysis, since the same donors could not be followed over many years. Out-of-frame TCR alpha sequences shared between twins showed an excess of low generation-probability sequences compared with coincidental sharing between unrelated individuals. In monozygotic twins, out-of-frame TCR alpha sharing was systematically underestimated by recombination models, although the models agreed with sharing between unrelated individuals. Abundant cord blood beta clonotypes carried fewer insertions; young adult naive repertoires showed a weaker similar trend, while memory repertoires showed none.

Every donor in the study was a healthy Caucasian. Three pairs of female monozygotic twins, all aged about 18 to 29 years, made up the twin cohort. Positive isolation kits from Invitrogen were used to isolate CD4+ and CD8+ T cell populations. Library method: 5' RACE. Sequenced using an Illumina HiSeq 2000. A universal primer binding site was introduced by template switching, and a unique molecular identifier was present in the final cDNA, enabling accurate counting of TCR cDNA molecules. Specific primers in the conserved constant-segment region were used to synthesize first-strand cDNA for the TCR alpha and beta chains. To control for contamination, every cDNA library was double barcoded, receiving both a SMART-Mk sample barcode and Illumina barcodes. TruSeq adapter sequences, together with Illumina sample barcodes, were added in two successive PCR steps. Sequencing of the TCR alpha and beta cDNA libraries was done on the Illumina HiSeq platform using custom primers. The published analysis was carried out like this. Unique molecular identifiers were extracted from raw reads with MiGEC, and CDR3 positions were determined with MiXCR. For each individual, recombination models were inferred using an EM algorithm with the repgenHMM and IGoR tools. Shared clonotypes were analyzed with the tcR package in R, and sharing was normalized by the product of cloneset sizes. To study raw recombination without the effects of thymic and clonal selection, out-of-frame nonproductive sequences were analyzed. In TCRdb, the public reads were trimmed at Q25 with fastp and aligned with MiXCR, with productive beta chains retained. All rows with the same CDR3 protein become a single entry with the most common DNA and genes. For this entry, the V and J calls and clone size follow TCRdb and not the study's own pipeline. Within this sample are a few hundred thousand distinct CDR3 sequences, with more than 13% of them counted one time only. 0.8% to 1% of the sample is held by the ten biggest clonotypes.

Worth noting for this clonotype: The antigen it binds to is not known. Base qualities are missing; no much larger clone stands one base away.

Relative to germline, V is 3 bases shorter and J is 0 bases shorter, with 9 bases between their ends. CDR1 and CDR2, looked up from the germline V gene (reference sequence), are MNHEY and SMNVEV. The CDR3 goes from the cysteine to the phenylalanine over 14 residues. Just CDR3 DNA is preserved here, 42 bases in frame from base 1. These data were also filed under a second study, of yellow fever vaccine responses in identical twins. Drawing on the second study: According to the authors, in identical twins the way T cells responded to vaccination appeared partly convergent and partly personalized. In identical twins, the study followed T cell clones that responded to the vaccine with precision.

The sequence is built from TRBV27 and TRBJ2-7; a confident D gene designation cannot be given. The receptor was derived from a woman younger than 30 in good health. The sequenced sample consisted of CD4+ T cells sorted from blood. For the CDR3, the sequence is CASSFYKSSYEQYF. The nucleotide sequence is TGTGCCAGCAGTTTCTATAAGAGCTCCTACGAGCAGTACTTC.